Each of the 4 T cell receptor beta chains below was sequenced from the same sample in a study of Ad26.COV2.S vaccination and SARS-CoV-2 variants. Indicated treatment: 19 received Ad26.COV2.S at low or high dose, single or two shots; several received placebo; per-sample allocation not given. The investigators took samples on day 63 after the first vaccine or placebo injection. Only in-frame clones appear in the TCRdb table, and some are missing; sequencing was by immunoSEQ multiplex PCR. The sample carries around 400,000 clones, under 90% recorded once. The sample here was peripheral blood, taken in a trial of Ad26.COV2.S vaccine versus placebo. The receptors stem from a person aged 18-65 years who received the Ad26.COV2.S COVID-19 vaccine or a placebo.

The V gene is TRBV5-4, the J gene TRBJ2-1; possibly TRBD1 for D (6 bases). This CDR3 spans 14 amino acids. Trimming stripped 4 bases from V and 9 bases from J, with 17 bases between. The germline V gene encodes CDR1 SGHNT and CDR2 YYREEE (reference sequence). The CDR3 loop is CASSPQQGLGEQFF. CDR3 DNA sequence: TGTGCCAGCAGCCCACAACAGGGTCTGGGTGAGCAGTTCTTC.

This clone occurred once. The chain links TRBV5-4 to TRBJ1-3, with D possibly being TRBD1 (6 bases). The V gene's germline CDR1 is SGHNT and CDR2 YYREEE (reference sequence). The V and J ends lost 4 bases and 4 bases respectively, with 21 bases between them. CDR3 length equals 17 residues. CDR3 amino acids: CASSSPIGGRAGNTIYF. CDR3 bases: TGTGCCAGCAGCAGTCCCATTGGGGGGCGAGCCGGAAACACCATATATTTT.

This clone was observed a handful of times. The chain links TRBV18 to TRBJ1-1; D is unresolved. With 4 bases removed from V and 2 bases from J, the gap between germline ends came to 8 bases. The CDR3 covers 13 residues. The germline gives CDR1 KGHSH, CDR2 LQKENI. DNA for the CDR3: TGTGCCAGCTCACTACATTCAAACACTGAAGCTTTCTTT. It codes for CASSLHSNTEAFF.

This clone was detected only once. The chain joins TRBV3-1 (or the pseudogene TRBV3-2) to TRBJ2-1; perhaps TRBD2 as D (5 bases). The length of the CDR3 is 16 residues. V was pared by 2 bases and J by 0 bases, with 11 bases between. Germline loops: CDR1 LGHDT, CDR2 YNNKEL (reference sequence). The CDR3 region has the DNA TGTGCCAGCAGCCAACCGGGATCACCCTCCTACAATGAGCAGTTCTTC. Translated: CASSQPGSPSYNEQFF.